These T cell receptor beta chains were read from a single sample in a study of siplizumab effects on memory and regulatory T cells. Assay: immunoSEQ multiplex PCR; the TCRdb copy retains only in-frame clones and omits some. The sample contains 75,000 to 95,000 clones, 75% to 90% of which appear only once. Specimen: CD4+ T cells sorted from blood. All receptors derive from a human donor in good health. CDR3s include the opening cysteine and the closing phenylalanine or tryptophan. Fields, in order: clone size, CDR3 length, D gene, J gene, V gene, CDR3 protein, CDR3 DNA. D genes are given only for firm matches. Clone size is not always given. Where it is, it says once, few, many or a class for expanded clones.

clone_size: NA; cdr3_length: 12; d_call: NA; j_call: TRBJ2-7; v_call: TRBV18; cdr3_aa: CASSPGTYEQYF; cdr3_nt: TGTGCCAGCTCACCAGGGACCTACGAGCAGTACTTC
clone_size: NA; cdr3_length: 15; d_call: TRBD1; j_call: TRBJ2-7; v_call: TRBV5-1; cdr3_aa: CASSSTPGQTYEQYF; cdr3_nt: TGCGCCAGCAGCTCCACTCCGGGACAGACCTACGAGCAGTACTTC
clone_size: few; cdr3_length: 14; d_call: NA; j_call: TRBJ1-1; v_call: TRBV7-8; cdr3_aa: CASSPLWGLTEAFF; cdr3_nt: TGTGCCAGCAGTCCTCTTTGGGGGCTCACTGAAGCTTTCTTT
clone_size: NA; cdr3_length: 13; d_call: NA; j_call: TRBJ1-2; v_call: TRBV21-1; cdr3_aa: CASTTGGRDGYTF; cdr3_nt: TGTGCCAGCACCACAGGGGGCAGGGATGGCTACACCTTC
clone_size: NA; cdr3_length: 13; d_call: TRBD1; j_call: TRBJ1-1; v_call: TRBV28; cdr3_aa: CASSLTGDTEAFF; cdr3_nt: TGTGCCAGCAGCCTGACAGGGGACACTGAAGCTTTCTTT
clone_size: NA; cdr3_length: 14; d_call: NA; j_call: TRBJ1-5; v_call: TRBV6-6; cdr3_aa: CASSPSGAGQPQHF; cdr3_nt: TGTGCCAGCAGCCCCTCCGGGGCAGGACAGCCCCAGCATTTT
clone_size: NA; cdr3_length: 14; d_call: NA; j_call: TRBJ1-1; v_call: TRBV9; cdr3_aa: CASSVETANTEAFF; cdr3_nt: TGTGCCAGCAGCGTAGAGACGGCGAACACTGAAGCTTTCTTT
clone_size: NA; cdr3_length: 11; d_call: NA; j_call: TRBJ2-1; v_call: TRBV10-3; cdr3_aa: CAITGTGEQFF; cdr3_nt: TGTGCCATCACCGGGACTGGTGAGCAGTTCTTC
clone_size: NA; cdr3_length: 15; d_call: NA; j_call: TRBJ2-3; v_call: TRBV7-3; cdr3_aa: CASSSRPVETDTQYF; cdr3_nt: TGTGCCAGCAGCTCTCGACCTGTAGAAACAGATACGCAGTATTTT
clone_size: NA; cdr3_length: 13; d_call: NA; j_call: TRBJ2-7; v_call: TRBV5-1; cdr3_aa: CASSLGAGNEQYF; cdr3_nt: TGCGCCAGCAGCTTGGGGGCGGGGAACGAGCAGTACTTC
clone_size: NA; cdr3_length: 15; d_call: TRBD1; j_call: TRBJ2-4; v_call: TRBV27; cdr3_aa: CASSKRQGAKNIQYF; cdr3_nt: TGTGCCAGCAGTAAAAGACAGGGAGCCAAAAACATTCAGTACTTC
clone_size: NA; cdr3_length: 13; d_call: NA; j_call: TRBJ1-5; v_call: TRBV19; cdr3_aa: CASSVGGVQPQHF; cdr3_nt: TGTGCCAGTAGTGTGGGAGGGGTTCAGCCCCAGCATTTT
clone_size: once; cdr3_length: 14; d_call: NA; j_call: TRBJ2-1; v_call: TRBV27; cdr3_aa: CASSTGTSLLGYIF; cdr3_nt: TGTGCCAGCAGTACGGGGACTTCCCTGTTAGGTTATATCTTC
clone_size: NA; cdr3_length: 16; d_call: TRBD2; j_call: TRBJ2-2; v_call: TRBV7-3; cdr3_aa: CASSLGGRGGTGELFF; cdr3_nt: TGTGCCAGCAGCTTGGGCGGGAGAGGTGGTACCGGGGAGCTGTTTTTT
clone_size: NA; cdr3_length: 13; d_call: NA; j_call: TRBJ2-5; v_call: TRBV28; cdr3_aa: CASSEGRRETQYF; cdr3_nt: TGTGCCAGCAGCGAAGGGCGCAGGGAGACCCAGTACTTC
clone_size: NA; cdr3_length: 16; d_call: NA; j_call: TRBJ1-2; v_call: TRBV9; cdr3_aa: CASSSPREGSSPGYTF; cdr3_nt: TGTGCCAGCAGCTCTCCCAGGGAGGGGTCCTCTCCTGGCTACACCTTC
clone_size: NA; cdr3_length: 15; d_call: NA; j_call: TRBJ2-2; v_call: TRBV5-8; cdr3_aa: CASSLTRSNTGELFF; cdr3_nt: TGTGCCAGCAGCTTGACTAGGTCGAACACCGGGGAGCTGTTTTTT
clone_size: few; cdr3_length: 11; d_call: NA; j_call: TRBJ1-1; v_call: TRBV7-3; cdr3_aa: CASSNRDKVFF; cdr3_nt: TGTGCCAGCAGCAACCGGGACAAGGTTTTCTTT